The source of this T cell receptor beta chain is a study of cytomegalovirus exposure and HLA in healthy donors. Study-level information: In a previous analysis, more than 90 million unique TCR beta sequences were found from about 190 million T cells.

Per the germline V gene, CDR1 is LGHNA and CDR2 is YSLEER. The CDR3 contains 17 residues. With 4 bases removed from V and 0 bases from J, the gap between germline ends came to 17 bases. This PCR relied on a set of 60 Vbeta primers and 13 Jbeta primers. Using immunoSEQ multiplex PCR, the repertoire was profiled, and TCRdb retains in-frame clones only, with some absent. The sample consists of about 220,000 clones, almost 80% of them appearing once. Study-level results: Specificity of a few CMV-associated chains for CMV antigens was verified in vitro. TCR beta V segments were, for the most part, productive about 87% or about 30% of the time in an earlier analysis. As a later analysis revealed, the rate of TCR association differed by HLA locus, with DRB1 most and HLA-C fewest.

In regard to this clone: No antigen is known for it.

Input material: PBMCs. The V and J genes are TRBV4-3 and TRBJ2-3, with D hard to call. The sequence was collected from a male donor in good health and CMV-seronegative. The CDR3 region has the DNA TGCGCCAGCAGCCGAGTCGCCATGACGGAGAGCACAGATACGCAGTATTTT. It translates to CASSRVAMTESTDTQYF.